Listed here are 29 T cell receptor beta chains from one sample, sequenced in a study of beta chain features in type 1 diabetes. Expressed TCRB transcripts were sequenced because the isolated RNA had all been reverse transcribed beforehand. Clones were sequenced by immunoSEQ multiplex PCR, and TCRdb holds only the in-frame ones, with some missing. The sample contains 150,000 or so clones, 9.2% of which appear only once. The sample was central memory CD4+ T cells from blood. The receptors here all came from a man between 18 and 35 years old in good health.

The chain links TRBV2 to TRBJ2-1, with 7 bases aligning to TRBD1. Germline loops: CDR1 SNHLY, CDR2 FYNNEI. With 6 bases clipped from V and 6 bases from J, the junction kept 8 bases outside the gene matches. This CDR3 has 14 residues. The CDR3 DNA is TGTGCCAGCAGGACAGGGCTGGGGCTCAATGAGCAGTTCTTC. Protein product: CASRTGLGLNEQFF.

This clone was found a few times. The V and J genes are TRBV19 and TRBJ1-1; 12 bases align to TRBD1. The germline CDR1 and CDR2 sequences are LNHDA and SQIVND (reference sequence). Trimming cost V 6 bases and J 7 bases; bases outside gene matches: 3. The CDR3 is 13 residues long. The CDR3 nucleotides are TGTGCCAGTAGGGGACAGGGGGCTGGTGAAGCTTTCTTT. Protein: CASRGQGAGEAFF.

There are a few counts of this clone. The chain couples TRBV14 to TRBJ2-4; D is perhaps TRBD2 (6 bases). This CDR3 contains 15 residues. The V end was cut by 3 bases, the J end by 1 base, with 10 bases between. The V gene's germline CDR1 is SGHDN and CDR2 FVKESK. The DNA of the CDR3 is TGTGCCAGCAGCCATCTACGGGGGGCCAAAAACATTCAGTACTTC. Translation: CASSHLRGAKNIQYF.

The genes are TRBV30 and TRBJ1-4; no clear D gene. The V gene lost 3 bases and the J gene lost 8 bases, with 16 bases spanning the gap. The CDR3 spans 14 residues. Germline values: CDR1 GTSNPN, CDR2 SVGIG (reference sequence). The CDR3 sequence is CAWSARAGGEKLFF. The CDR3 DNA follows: TGTGCCTGGAGCGCTCGGGCCGGAGGAGAAAAACTGTTTTTT.

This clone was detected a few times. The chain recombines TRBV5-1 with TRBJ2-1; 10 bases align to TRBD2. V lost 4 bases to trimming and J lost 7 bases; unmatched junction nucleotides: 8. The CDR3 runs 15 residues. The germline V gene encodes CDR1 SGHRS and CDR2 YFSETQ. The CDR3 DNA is TGCGCCAGCAGCCCCGTAGCGGGGGGCTCGAATGAGCAGTTCTTC. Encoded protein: CASSPVAGGSNEQFF.

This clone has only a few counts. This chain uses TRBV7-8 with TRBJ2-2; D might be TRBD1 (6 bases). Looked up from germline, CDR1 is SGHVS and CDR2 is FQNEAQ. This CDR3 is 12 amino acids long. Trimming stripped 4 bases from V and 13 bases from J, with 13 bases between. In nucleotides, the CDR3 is TGTGCCAGCAGCTGGGAACAGGGTGGGCTGTTTTTT. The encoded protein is CASSWEQGGLFF.

The CDR3 sequence: CASSPRQGSSYEQYF. DNA for the CDR3: TGTGCCAGCAGCCCCCGACAGGGGAGCTCCTACGAGCAGTACTTC. The chain joins TRBV7-6 to TRBJ2-7; TRBD1 matches at 8 bases. Trimming at V came to 5 bases and at J to 0 bases, leaving 6 bases not matched to a gene. The germline gives CDR1 SGHVS, CDR2 FNYEAQ. The CDR3 extends over 15 amino acids.

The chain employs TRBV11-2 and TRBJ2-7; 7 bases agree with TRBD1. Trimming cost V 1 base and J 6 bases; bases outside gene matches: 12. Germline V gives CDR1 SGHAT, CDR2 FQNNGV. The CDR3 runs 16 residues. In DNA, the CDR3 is TGTGCCAGCAGCTTAGTATCCGGACAGGCAACCTTCGAGCAGTACTTC. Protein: CASSLVSGQATFEQYF.

CDR3 sequence (DNA): TGTGCCAGCAGCTCCCGACAGGGGGCGAGTAAGACCCAGTACTTC. Protein: CASSSRQGASKTQYF. The J gene is TRBJ2-5, the V gene TRBV7-2; 10 bases map to TRBD1. CDR1 and CDR2 (germline): SGHTA, FQGNSA. The length of the CDR3 is 15 residues. The V segment lost 4 bases and the J segment 6 bases; nucleotides outside the gene matches: 8.

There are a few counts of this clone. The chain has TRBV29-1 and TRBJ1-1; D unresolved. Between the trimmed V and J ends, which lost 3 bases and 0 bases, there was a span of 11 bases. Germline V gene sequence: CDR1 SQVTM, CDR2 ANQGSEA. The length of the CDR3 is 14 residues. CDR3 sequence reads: CSVDQPGVNTEAFF. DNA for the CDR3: TGCAGCGTTGACCAGCCCGGGGTGAACACTGAAGCTTTCTTT. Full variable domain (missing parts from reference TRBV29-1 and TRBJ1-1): SAVISQKPSRDICQRGTSLTIQCQVDSQVTMMFWYRQQPGQSLTLIATANQGSEATYESGFVIDKFPISRPNLTFSTLTVSNMSPEDSSIYLCSVDQPGVNTEAFFGQGTRLTVV.

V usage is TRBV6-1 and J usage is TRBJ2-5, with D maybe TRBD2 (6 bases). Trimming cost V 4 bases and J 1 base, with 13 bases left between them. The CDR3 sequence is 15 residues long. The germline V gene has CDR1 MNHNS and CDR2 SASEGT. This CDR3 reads CASSGMTSGQETQYF. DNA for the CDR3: TGTGCCAGCAGTGGAATGACTAGTGGCCAAGAGACCCAGTACTTC.

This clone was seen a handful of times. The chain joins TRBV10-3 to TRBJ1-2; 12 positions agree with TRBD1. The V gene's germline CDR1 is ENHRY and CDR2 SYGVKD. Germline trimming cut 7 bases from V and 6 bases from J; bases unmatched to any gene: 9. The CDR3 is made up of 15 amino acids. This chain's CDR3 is CAIKGQGAVGNGYTF. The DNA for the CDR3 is TGTGCCATCAAGGGACAGGGGGCAGTTGGAAATGGCTACACCTTC.

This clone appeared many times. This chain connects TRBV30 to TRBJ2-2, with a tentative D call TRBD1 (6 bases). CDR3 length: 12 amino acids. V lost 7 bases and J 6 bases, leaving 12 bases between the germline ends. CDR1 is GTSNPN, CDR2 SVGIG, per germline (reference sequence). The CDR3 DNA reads TGTGCCTTTCGTGGGGGCCCCGGGGAGCTGTTTTTT. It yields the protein CAFRGGPGELFF.

The CDR3 is CASRGNYEQYF. In DNA form, the CDR3 reads TGTGCCAGCCGGGGGAATTACGAGCAGTACTTC. The rearrangement links TRBV2 to TRBJ2-7; TRBD2 is a possible D gene (6 bases). V was pared by 8 bases and J by 4 bases, with 9 bases between. The CDR3 is made up of 11 amino acids. Germline V gene lookup returns CDR1 SNHLY and CDR2 FYNNEI.

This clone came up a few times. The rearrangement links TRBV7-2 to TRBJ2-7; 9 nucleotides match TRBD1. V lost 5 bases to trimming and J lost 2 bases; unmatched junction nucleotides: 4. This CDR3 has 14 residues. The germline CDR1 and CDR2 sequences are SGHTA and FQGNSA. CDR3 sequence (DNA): TGTGCCAGCAGCCCACGGGACAGGGCCTACGAGCAGTACTTC. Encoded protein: CASSPRDRAYEQYF.

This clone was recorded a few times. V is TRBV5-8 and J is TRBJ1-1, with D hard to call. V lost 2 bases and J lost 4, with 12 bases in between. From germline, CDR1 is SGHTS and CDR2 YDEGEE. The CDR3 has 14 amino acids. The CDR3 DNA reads TGTGCCAGCAGCTTCGAAGTTGCGGCCACTGAAGCTTTCTTT. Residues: CASSFEVAATEAFF.

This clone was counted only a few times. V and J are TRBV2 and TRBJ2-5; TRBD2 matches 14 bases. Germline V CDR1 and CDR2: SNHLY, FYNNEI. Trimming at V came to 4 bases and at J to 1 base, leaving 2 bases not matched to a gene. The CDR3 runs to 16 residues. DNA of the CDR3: TGTGCCAGCAGTGGGACTAGCGGGGGGTTCCAAGAGACCCAGTACTTC. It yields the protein CASSGTSGGFQETQYF.

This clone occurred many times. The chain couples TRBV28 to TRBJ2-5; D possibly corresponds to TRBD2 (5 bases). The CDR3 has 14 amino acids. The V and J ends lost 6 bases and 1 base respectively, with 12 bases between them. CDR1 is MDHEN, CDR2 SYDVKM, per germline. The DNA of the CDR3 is TGTGCCAGCAGCTACGGACTCCGCCAAGAGACCCAGTACTTC. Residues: CASSYGLRQETQYF.

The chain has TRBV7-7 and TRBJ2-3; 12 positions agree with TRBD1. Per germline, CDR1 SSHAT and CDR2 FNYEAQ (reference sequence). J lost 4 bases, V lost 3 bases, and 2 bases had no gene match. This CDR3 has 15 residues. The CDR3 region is CASSFGTGGADTQYF. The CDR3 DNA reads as TGTGCCAGCAGCTTCGGGACAGGGGGCGCAGATACGCAGTATTTT.

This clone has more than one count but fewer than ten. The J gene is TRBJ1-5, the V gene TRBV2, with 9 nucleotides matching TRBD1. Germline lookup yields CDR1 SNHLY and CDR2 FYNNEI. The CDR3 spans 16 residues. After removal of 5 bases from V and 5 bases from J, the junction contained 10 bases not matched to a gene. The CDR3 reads CASSHPGQGQDQPQHF. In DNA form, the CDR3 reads TGTGCCAGCAGTCACCCGGGACAGGGACAGGATCAGCCCCAGCATTTT.

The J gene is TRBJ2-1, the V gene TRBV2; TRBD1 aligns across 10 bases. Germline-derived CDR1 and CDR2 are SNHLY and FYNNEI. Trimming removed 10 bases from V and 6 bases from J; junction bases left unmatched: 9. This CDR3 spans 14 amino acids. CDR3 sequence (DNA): TGTGCCACCGCCCAGGGACAGGGGCCCAATGAGCAGTTCTTC. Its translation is CATAQGQGPNEQFF.

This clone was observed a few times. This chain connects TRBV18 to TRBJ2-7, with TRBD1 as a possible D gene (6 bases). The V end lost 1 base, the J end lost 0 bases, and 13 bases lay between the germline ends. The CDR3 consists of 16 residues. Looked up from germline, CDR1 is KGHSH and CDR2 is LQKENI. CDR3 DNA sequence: TGTGCCAGCTCACCACGGGCAGGGGCGATCTCCTACGAGCAGTACTTC. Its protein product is CASSPRAGAISYEQYF.

The CDR3, as DNA: TGTGCCAGTAGTATAGAAGGCGGGGGCTCGGGCAATCAGCCCCAGCATTTT. Encoded protein: CASSIEGGGSGNQPQHF. The chain links TRBV19 to TRBJ1-5, with TRBD1 as a possible D gene (6 bases). This CDR3 is built from 17 residues. With 0 bases removed from V and 2 bases from J, the gap between germline ends came to 14 bases. Germline V gene sequence: CDR1 LNHDA, CDR2 SQIVND (reference sequence).

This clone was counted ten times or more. CDR3 amino acids: CASHLGPEGKLFF. In nucleotides, the CDR3 is TGTGCCAGCCATCTAGGACCGGAGGGAAAACTGTTTTTT. The chain has TRBV25-1 and TRBJ1-4, with D unclear. The CDR3 covers 13 residues. Trimming removed 8 bases at V and 10 bases at J, with 17 bases between. Germline values: CDR1 MGHDK, CDR2 SYGVNS.

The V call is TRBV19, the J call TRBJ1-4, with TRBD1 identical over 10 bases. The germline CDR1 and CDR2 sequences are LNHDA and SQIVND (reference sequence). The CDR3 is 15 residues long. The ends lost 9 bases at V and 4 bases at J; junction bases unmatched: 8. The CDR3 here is CASKDRGELNEKLFF. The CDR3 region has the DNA TGTGCCAGCAAGGACAGGGGGGAGCTTAATGAAAAACTGTTTTTT.

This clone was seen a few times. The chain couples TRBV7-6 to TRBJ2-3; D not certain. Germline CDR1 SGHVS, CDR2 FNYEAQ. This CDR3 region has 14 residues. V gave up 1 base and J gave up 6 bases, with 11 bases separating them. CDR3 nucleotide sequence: TGTGCCAGCAGCTTAGAAGCGTTGTTGGATACGCAGTATTTT. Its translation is CASSLEALLDTQYF.

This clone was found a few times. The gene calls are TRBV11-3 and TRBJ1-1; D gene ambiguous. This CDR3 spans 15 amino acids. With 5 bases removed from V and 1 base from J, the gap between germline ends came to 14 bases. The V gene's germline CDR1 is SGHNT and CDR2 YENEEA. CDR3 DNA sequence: TGTGCCAGCAGCCCTGTGGGAGGGCCGAACACTGAAGCTTTCTTT. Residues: CASSPVGGPNTEAFF.

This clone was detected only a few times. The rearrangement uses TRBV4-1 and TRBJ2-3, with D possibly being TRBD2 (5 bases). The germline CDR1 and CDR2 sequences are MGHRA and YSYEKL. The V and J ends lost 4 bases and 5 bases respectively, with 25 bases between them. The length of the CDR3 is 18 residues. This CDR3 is CASSPRAGSRGPQDTQYF. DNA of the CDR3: TGCGCCAGCAGCCCTCGCGCGGGTAGTAGAGGGCCCCAAGATACGCAGTATTTT.

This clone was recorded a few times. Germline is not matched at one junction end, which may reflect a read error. CDR3 sequence reads: CASTLGQNRNYGYTF. CDR3 DNA sequence: TGTGCCAGCACCTTAGGACAGAACCGTAACTATGGCTACACCTTC. The chain employs TRBV7-2 and TRBJ1-2; perhaps TRBD1 as D (6 bases). Germline V gene data show CDR1 as SGHTA and CDR2 as FQGNSA. The length of the CDR3 is 15 residues. The full variable domain, with the rest looked up from reference TRBV7-2 and TRBJ1-2, is GAGVSQSPSNKVTEKGKDVELRCDPISGHTALYWYRQSLGQGLEFLIYFQGNSAPDKSGLPSDRFSAERTGGSVSTLTIQRTQQEDSAVYLCASTLGQNRNYGYTFGSGTRLTVV.